A selection of T cell receptor beta chains follows, all from one sample in a study of human T cells and chemical hapten exposure. TCRdb passed the RACE reads through MiXCR, listing each CDR3 protein once. The sample has about 84,000 distinct CDR3 sequences; 10% to 12% are singletons. Sequencing used whole blood, obtained in connection with sensitization to the hapten diphenylcyclopropenone (DPC). These receptors all come from a woman in her forties or fifties with alopecia areata. Some clones in this sample may be carry-over from other donors' samples. Each CDR3 is given with its conserved first and last residue.

V gene: TRBV29-1; CDR3 protein: CSVRALRDTEAFF
V gene: TRBV6-5; CDR3 protein: CASSSRRTSGAYNEQFF
V gene: TRBV7-9; CDR3 protein: CASSSLRQGGSTEAFF
V gene: TRBV20-1; CDR3 protein: CSALSEYEQYF
V gene: TRBV5-5; CDR3 protein: CASSSKSRAEVFF
V gene: TRBV7-9; CDR3 protein: CASSRRGQGEAFF
V gene: TRBV5-1; CDR3 protein: CASSSSGSGTRTDTQYF
V gene: TRBV18; CDR3 protein: CASSPKTGDTEAFF
V gene: TRBV5-1; CDR3 protein: CASSLDTSGIYNEQFF
V gene: TRBV10-3; CDR3 protein: CAIQDLASSYNEQFF
V gene: TRBV30; CDR3 protein: CAWRFNSPLHF
V gene: TRBV2; CDR3 protein: CASSDGGGSYEQYF
V gene: TRBV24-1; CDR3 protein: CATSDLSGNNEQFF
V gene: TRBV7-6; CDR3 protein: CASSLSPSGNQPQHF
V gene: TRBV27; CDR3 protein: CASAPAPHSPLHF
V gene: TRBV10-1; CDR3 protein: CASSESRSGRNGNEQFF
V gene: TRBV28; CDR3 protein: CASTAGQNTEAFF
V gene: TRBV27; CDR3 protein: CASSLSHPRLARSYEQYF
V gene: TRBV5-4; CDR3 protein: CASSPRGQGTYEQYF
V gene: TRBV24-1; CDR3 protein: CATSPSGKSDTQYF
V gene: TRBV11-2; CDR3 protein: CASSKDGAGPISGANVLTF
V gene: TRBV4-2; CDR3 protein: CASSQDKGLGQPQHF
V gene: TRBV18; CDR3 protein: CASSRQENTIYF
V gene: TRBV6-2/TRBV6-3; CDR3 protein: CASSWQANQETQYF
V gene: TRBV20-1; CDR3 protein: CSARGGTSGLSSYNEQFF
V gene: TRBV7-9; CDR3 protein: CASSSEGGTQYF
V gene: TRBV9; CDR3 protein: CASSGAGGPNTEAFF
V gene: TRBV20-1; CDR3 protein: CSASVVAGVVQFF
V gene: TRBV21-1; CDR3 protein: CASLRTSGDYEQYF
V gene: TRBV18; CDR3 protein: CASSPRQDTGELFF
V gene: TRBV7-2; CDR3 protein: CASSLDVVLREQFF
V gene: TRBV11-3; CDR3 protein: CASSLGISTDTQYF
V gene: TRBV4-1; CDR3 protein: CASSQDQAGGSYNEQFF
V gene: TRBV27; CDR3 protein: CASSFGTALPYEQYF
V gene: TRBV7-9; CDR3 protein: CASSFVTAQETQYF
V gene: TRBV27; CDR3 protein: CATGQTMNTEAFF
V gene: TRBV20-1; CDR3 protein: CSAVPLAGAAGANVLTF
V gene: TRBV6-1; CDR3 protein: CASSVWGGQAGNTIYF
V gene: TRBV24-1; CDR3 protein: CATSDDRSSYNEQFF
V gene: TRBV29-1; CDR3 protein: CSVGLGGVNTEAFF
V gene: TRBV20-1; CDR3 protein: CSARDPSGRFLGEQFF
V gene: TRBV7-3; CDR3 protein: CASSFSMDAPLHF
V gene: TRBV29-1; CDR3 protein: CSAVSGNTIYF
V gene: TRBV2; CDR3 protein: CASSPDGFGELFF
V gene: TRBV5-1; CDR3 protein: CASSLGTAQETQYF
V gene: TRBV7-3; CDR3 protein: CASSSTGGDGYTF
V gene: TRBV5-4; CDR3 protein: CASSGAGGDNEQFF
V gene: TRBV9; CDR3 protein: CASSVGVGTGNTIYF
V gene: TRBV7-2; CDR3 protein: CASSSSLGLGNQPQHF
V gene: TRBV5-1; CDR3 protein: CASSGVVNTEAFF
V gene: TRBV27; CDR3 protein: CASSFRGRPLGGDEQFF
V gene: TRBV3-1; CDR3 protein: CASSQWTPSIYGYTF
V gene: TRBV5-1; CDR3 protein: CASSPGTGSGNTIYF
V gene: TRBV5-1; CDR3 protein: CASAAGGYEQYF